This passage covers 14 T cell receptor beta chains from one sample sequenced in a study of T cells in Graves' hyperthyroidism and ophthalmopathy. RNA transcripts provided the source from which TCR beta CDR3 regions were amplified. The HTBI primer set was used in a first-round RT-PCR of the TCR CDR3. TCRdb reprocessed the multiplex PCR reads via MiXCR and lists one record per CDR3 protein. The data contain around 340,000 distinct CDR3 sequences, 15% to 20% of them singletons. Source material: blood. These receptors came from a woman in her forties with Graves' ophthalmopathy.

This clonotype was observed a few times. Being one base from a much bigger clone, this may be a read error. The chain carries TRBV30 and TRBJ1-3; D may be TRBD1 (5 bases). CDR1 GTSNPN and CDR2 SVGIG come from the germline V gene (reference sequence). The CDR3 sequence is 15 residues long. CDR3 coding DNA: TGTGCCTGGATCGGCGCGGGGCACTCTGGAAACACCATGTATTTT. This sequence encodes CAWIGAGHSGNTMYF.

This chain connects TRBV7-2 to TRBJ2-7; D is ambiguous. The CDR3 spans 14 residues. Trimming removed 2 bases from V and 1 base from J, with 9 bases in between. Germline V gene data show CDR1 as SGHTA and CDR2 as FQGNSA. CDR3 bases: TGTGCCAGCAGCTTAAGTAGTGCGTCCTACGAGCAGTACTTC. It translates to CASSLSSASYEQYF.

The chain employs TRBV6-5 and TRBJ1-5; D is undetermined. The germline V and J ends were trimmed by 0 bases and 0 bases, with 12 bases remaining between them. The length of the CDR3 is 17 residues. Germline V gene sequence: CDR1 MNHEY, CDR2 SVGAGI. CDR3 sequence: CASSYSMGENSNQPQHF. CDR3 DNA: TGTGCCAGCAGTTACTCGATGGGCGAAAATAGCAATCAGCCCCAGCATTTT.

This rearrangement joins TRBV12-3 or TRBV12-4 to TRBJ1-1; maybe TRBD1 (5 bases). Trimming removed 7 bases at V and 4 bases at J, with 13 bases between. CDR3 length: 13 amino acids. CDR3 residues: CASTLGTGTEAFF. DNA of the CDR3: TGTGCCAGCACCCTCGGGACGGGCACTGAAGCTTTCTTT.

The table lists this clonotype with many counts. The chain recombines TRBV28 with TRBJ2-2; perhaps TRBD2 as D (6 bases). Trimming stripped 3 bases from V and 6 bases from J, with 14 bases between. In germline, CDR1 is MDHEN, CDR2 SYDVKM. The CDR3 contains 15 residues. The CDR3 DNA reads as TGTGCCAGCAGTTTGGGACTCAGAGGCGCCGGGGAGCTGTTTTTT. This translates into CASSLGLRGAGELFF. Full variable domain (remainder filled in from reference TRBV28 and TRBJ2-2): DVKVTQSSRYLVKRTGEKVFLECVQDMDHENMFWYRQDPGLGLRLIYFSYDVKMKEKGDIPEGYSVSREKKERFSLILESASTNQTSMYLCASSLGLRGAGELFFGEGSRLTVL.

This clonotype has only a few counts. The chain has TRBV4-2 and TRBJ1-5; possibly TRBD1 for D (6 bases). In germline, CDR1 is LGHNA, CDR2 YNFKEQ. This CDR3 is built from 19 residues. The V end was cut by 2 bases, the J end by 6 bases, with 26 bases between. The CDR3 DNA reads TGTGCCAGCAGCCAACCCTGGGAGGGGCAGGGGCGCGGAAGTCAGCCCCAGCATTTT. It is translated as CASSQPWEGQGRGSQPQHF.

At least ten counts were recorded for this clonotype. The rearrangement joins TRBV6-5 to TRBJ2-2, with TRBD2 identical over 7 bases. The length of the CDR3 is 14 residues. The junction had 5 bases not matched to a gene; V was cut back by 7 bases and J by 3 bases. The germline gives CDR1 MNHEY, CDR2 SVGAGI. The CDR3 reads CASMVAGDTGELFF. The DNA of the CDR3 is TGTGCCAGCATGGTCGCGGGGGACACCGGGGAGCTGTTTTTT.

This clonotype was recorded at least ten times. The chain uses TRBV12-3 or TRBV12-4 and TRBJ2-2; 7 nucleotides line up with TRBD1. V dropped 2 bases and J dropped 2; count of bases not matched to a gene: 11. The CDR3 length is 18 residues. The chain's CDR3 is CASSLRDGRQGNTGELFF. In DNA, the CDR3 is TGTGCCAGCAGTTTAAGGGACGGAAGACAGGGTAACACCGGGGAGCTGTTTTTT.

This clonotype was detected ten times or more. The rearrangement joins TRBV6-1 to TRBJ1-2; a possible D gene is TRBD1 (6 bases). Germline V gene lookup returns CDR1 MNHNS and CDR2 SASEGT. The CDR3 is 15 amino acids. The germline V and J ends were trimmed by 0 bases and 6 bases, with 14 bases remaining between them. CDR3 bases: TGTGCCAGCAGTGAAGCTGGGGGCGCGGTTAATGGCTACACCTTC. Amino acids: CASSEAGGAVNGYTF.

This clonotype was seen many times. The CDR3 region has the DNA TGTGCCAGCAGCATCCAGGGAGGGGGCTACGAGCAGTACTTC. Protein sequence: CASSIQGGGYEQYF. V usage is TRBV7-3 and J usage is TRBJ2-7, with D tentatively TRBD2 (7 bases). Germline CDR1 reads SGHTA; CDR2 reads FQGTGA. V lost 5 bases and J 3 bases, leaving 14 bases between the germline ends. The CDR3 contains 14 residues.

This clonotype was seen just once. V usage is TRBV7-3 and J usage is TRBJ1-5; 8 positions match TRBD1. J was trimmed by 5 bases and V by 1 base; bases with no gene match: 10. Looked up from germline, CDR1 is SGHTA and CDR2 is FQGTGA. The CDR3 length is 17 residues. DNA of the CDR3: TGTGCCAGCAGCTTAATCCGGGCGGGACAGGCGTATCAGCCCCAGCATTTT. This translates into CASSLIRAGQAYQPQHF.

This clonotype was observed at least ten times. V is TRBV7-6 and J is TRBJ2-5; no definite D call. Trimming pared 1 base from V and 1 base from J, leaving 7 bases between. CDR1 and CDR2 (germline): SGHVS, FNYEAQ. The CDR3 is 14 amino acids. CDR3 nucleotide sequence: TGTGCCAGCAGCTTAGTCGACCTCCAAGAGACCCAGTACTTC. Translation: CASSLVDLQETQYF.

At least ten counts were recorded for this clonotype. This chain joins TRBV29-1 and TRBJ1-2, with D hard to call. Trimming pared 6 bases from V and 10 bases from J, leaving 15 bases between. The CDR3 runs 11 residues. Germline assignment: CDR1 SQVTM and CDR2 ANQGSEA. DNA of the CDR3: TGCAGCGTGATGGATCACCCACCCTACACCTTC. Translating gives CSVMDHPPYTF.

The CDR3 reads CASSGYTEAFF. Here the CDR3 DNA reads TGTGCCAGCAGCGGTTACACTGAAGCTTTCTTT. The gene calls are TRBV28 and TRBJ1-1; D ambiguous. CDR3 length: 11 residues. Per the germline V gene, CDR1 is MDHEN and CDR2 is SYDVKM. Trimming cost V 6 bases and J 3 bases, with 5 bases left between them.